The present T cell receptor (beta chain) was sequenced within a study of cytomegalovirus exposure and HLA in healthy donors (dated by TCRdb to 2016 to 2017). Context from the whole study: According to an earlier analysis of 587 of the donors, about 190 million T cells yielded 90 million to 130 million unique TCR beta sequences and 250 to 350 Gb of sequence data. The study profiled the T cell repertoires of hundreds of subjects by immunosequencing and related them to cytomegalovirus serostatus. Rather than using new phenotypic data, the later analysis identified candidate immune exposures from TCR beta sequences and from how often those sequences occurred across donors. About five DR-DQ haplotypes were treated as single units for association and clustering because of strong linkage in the cohort. Roughly 300 gigabases of sequencing data and approximately 93 million unique TCR sequences were included in an early release covering about 700 HLA-typed donors. Besides the first cohort of 550 to 750 subjects, a separate validation cohort made up of over a hundred different subjects was used. The number of typed donors differed by locus: about 629-640 for A, B, C, DRB1 and DQB1; 500 to 550 for DQA1; some 590 for DPA1; and roughly 470 for DPB1. All discovery cohort repertoires had been generated on a single sequencing platform. An earlier analysis of approximately 500 of the donors applied high-throughput TCR beta sequencing to assess whether each TCR beta V gene segment acted as functional or pseudogenic. HLA typing covered class I and class II loci at four-digit resolution. A later genetic analysis used genome-wide SNP genotypes for about 60% of the 666 donors, treating that subset as a discovery cohort. The aim of the study was to test whether cataloging public T cell receptors could identify signatures of past pathogen exposure. Donor age, sex, ethnicity and CMV serostatus were collected together with the repertoire data. To predict cytomegalovirus infection status, the study brought together high-throughput TCR immunosequencing, statistical association of individual TCRs with disease status, and machine learning. In a later analysis, previously published TCR beta repertoires from 550 to 700 donors were re-analyzed and high-resolution HLA genotyping was added so that TCR occurrence patterns could be studied. On average, roughly 240,000 unique TCR beta nucleotide sequences were sequenced per donor among 398 genotyped donors of the cohort, with approximately 18% of those sequences being non-productive. Of the roughly 390 genotyped donors, roughly 85% fell in the genetic ancestry cluster associated with self-reported Caucasian donors.

In total, roughly 670 healthy bone marrow donors made up the cohort. Cohort members were all nominally healthy when sampled, although unrecorded immune exposures were likely present. The donor was CMV seronegative and belonged to the group of 380 or so seronegative cohort members. A peripheral blood sample was collected from each donor, and TCR beta sequencing was performed on peripheral blood mononuclear cells. Genomic DNA extraction from the blood cell samples was performed with the Qiagen DNeasy Blood Extraction Kit. General study outcomes and caveats: Because some donors lacked HLA typing at each locus, the association tests relied only on the typed subset. According to a later analysis, parvovirus B19, influenza, CMV and Epstein-Barr virus appeared linked to several top co-occurrence clusters. Seventeen rarely observed V segments, including chromosome 9 orphons, were excluded from the earlier analysis of about 600 of the donors because counts were too low. A later analysis associated 16,951 TCR beta sequences with specific HLA alleles at a false discovery rate of 0.05. According to the authors, the approach could potentially be generalized to other disease states and immunological phenotypes. A few of the identified cytomegalovirus-associated TCR beta chains were confirmed in vitro to be specific for cytomegalovirus antigens. Broadly in line with IMGT annotations, most TCR beta V segments showed up in productive rearrangements about 87% or about 30% of the time in an earlier analysis of some 590 of the donors. Correlated functional status among segregating V segments might reflect linkage disequilibrium, but an unknown experimental factor could not be ruled out. The 87-base-pair reads could not distinguish some IMGT-functional V segments, including TRBV6-2 and TRBV6-3, so those segments were excluded. Cytomegalovirus status was reported to be diagnosed by the classifier with high specificity and sensitivity in both the original and validation cohorts. A later analysis found that most CMV-associated TCR beta chains appeared HLA-restricted, with HLA associations seemingly driven largely by CMV exposure. Roughly uniform sequencing depth across donors was assumed in presence/absence analyses, although this assumption may not hold. In a later genetic analysis, a missense DCLRE1C variant was associated with V-gene and J-gene trimming of TCR beta chains, and the association was replicated in an independent cohort. The study gave a list of about 160 TCR beta chains associated with cytomegalovirus. In this cohort, only TCR beta chains were sequenced, and detectable features were limited by the absence of alpha or paired-chain data. Across donors, most TCR sequences were observed very rarely, whereas some public TCRs were present in many individuals. A later analysis found that HLA-associated TCR beta chains were more clonally expanded and had lower generation probabilities than equally common non-associated chains. When HLA alleles, especially DR and DQ, strongly co-occurred, TCR associations were difficult to assign to individual alleles. In a later genetic analysis, fewer N-insertions in productive TCRs were reported among donors in an Asian-associated ancestry cluster than the approximately 710-donor mean. A cluster of highly shared sequence variants was judged likely to represent a technical artifact of the sequencing pipeline. Immune exposure information for the cohort was limited to CMV serostatus. In a later analysis, the rate of TCR association differed among HLA loci, with DRB1 alleles having the most associated TCRs and HLA-C alleles having the fewest. A further reported finding was that TCR beta sequences accurately predicted the HLA-A and HLA-B alleles for most subjects in the first cohort.

Library generation was performed with the immunoSEQ multiplex PCR assay. The multiplex PCR relied on a mix of 60 forward primers for TCR Vbeta segments and 13 reverse primers for TCR Jbeta segments. A multiplex PCR assay on genomic DNA amplified the CDR3 region of rearranged TCR beta genes. Amplified TCR beta libraries were sequenced as 87-base-pair reads on the Illumina HiSeq System. In the source study's methods: A later analysis tallied tens of millions of unique TCR beta chains across the roughly 610 repertoires, and around 10 million of those chains were shared by two or more donors. A nearest-neighbor algorithm error-corrected the raw reads and collapsed the reads into unique sequences, merging closely related sequences to remove PCR and sequencing errors. To assign V, D and J gene segments, CDR3 sequences were aligned to IMGT reference sequences. For a sequence to be retained, a match of at least six nucleotides to both a V gene segment and a J gene segment was required. Rearrangements were classified as productive when the CDR3 lacked stop codons and remained in frame with V and J, and all other rearrangements were classified as non-productive. Following IMGT convention, CDR3 was defined as the stretch from the second conserved V-encoded cysteine to the conserved J-encoded phenylalanine. The earlier analysis of about 570 of the donors excluded any sequence lacking an unambiguous match to a single V gene segment. An earlier analysis of fewer than 650 of the donors classified V segments as functional when productive rearrangements were above 56.7% and as segregating when the standard deviation between donors was above 5%. To diagnose cytomegalovirus status from the catalog of TCR beta chain sequences, a statistical classification framework was built. In a later analysis, V and J genes were assigned by comparing TCR nucleotide sequences against IMGT/GENE-DB human TR gene sequences. A later analysis assigned CDR3 sequences and most-parsimonious VDJ recombination scenarios with the TCRdist pipeline. In a later analysis, each TCR beta chain was defined by its CDR3 amino acid sequence together with its V-gene family, and reads lacking a unique V-gene family were excluded. In a later analysis, a few hundred highly shared, low-generation-probability nucleotide sequences were removed to address suspected cross-contamination and a sequencing artifact. In a later analysis, a clonal expansion index for each public chain was calculated from normalized within-repertoire ranks of inferred template counts. In a later analysis, generation probabilities were computed with a VDJ recombination model fitted to out-of-frame rearrangements, and the resulting probabilities were checked against IGoR. Hypergeometric tests were used in a later analysis to score TCR-TCR, TCR-HLA and TCR-CMV co-occurrence, with a repertoire-size bias correction applied to the TCR pairs. To estimate false discovery rates, a later analysis permuted the HLA or CMV assignments 20 times. In a later analysis, co-occurring TCRs were grouped using DBSCAN, and TCRdist sequence similarity was added for clustering within HLA-allele-positive subsets. For co-occurrence clustering, repertoires with fewer than 30,000 or more than 120,000 public chains were excluded, along with about five repertoires with anomalous nucleotide sharing. TCRdb's version of the immuneACCESS table is confined to in-frame rearrangements and falls short of the full clone set. An unresolved V gene accounts for under half of the shortfall where checked; the remainder is of unknown origin. Clone size and V and J calls were adopted from that table, with D and trimming inferred from the DNA. The sample table contains roughly 200,000 clones; only one count was recorded for about four fifths of them. The ten largest clones add up to 1.7% of the sample.

Relative to germline, V is missing 5 bases and J is missing 2 bases, with 10 bases of the junction outside any gene match. From the cysteine through the phenylalanine, the CDR3 covers 15 amino acids. The read is trimmed to its CDR3 DNA, 45 bases read in frame from base 1. Via the germline V gene, CDR1 is SGHDT and CDR2 YYEEEE. To note about this clone: The specificity of this receptor is unknown. There are no base qualities to consult, and no much larger clone falls within one base.

The V gene is TRBV5-6 and the J gene is TRBJ2-7; 7 bases in the junction line up with TRBD1. Sequenced: PBMCs. The receptor comes from a woman aged 18-29 years in good health and CMV-seronegative. The CDR3 protein sequence reads: CASSSTGVGPYEQYF. The bases are TGTGCCAGCAGTTCCACAGGGGTAGGCCCCTACGAGCAGTACTTC.